This paragraph covers one T cell receptor (beta chain) sequence. Its antigen remains unidentified. No base quality information exists; no much larger clone differs at one position. V lost 6 bases and J lost 4 bases; the stretch between them is 6 bases long. Looking up the germline V gene yields CDR1 MDHEN and CDR2 SYDVKM. The CDR3 covers 11 residues, taking in both the cysteine and the phenylalanine. Here the CDR3 DNA is all that survives: 33 bases in frame from base 1. The library was built by means of the immunoSEQ multiplex PCR assay. For the multiplex PCR, a mixture combining 60 forward primers for TCR Vbeta segments and 13 reverse primers for TCR Jbeta segments was used. The CDR3 region of rearranged TCR beta genes was amplified from genomic DNA by a multiplex PCR assay. The Illumina HiSeq System was used to sequence the amplified TCR beta libraries as 87-base-pair reads. In the paper's pipeline: In a later analysis, tens of millions of unique TCR beta chains were counted across the approximately 670 repertoires, and roughly 10 million of these chains were shared by at least two donors. To remove PCR and sequencing errors, raw reads were error-corrected and collapsed into unique sequences using a nearest-neighbor algorithm that merged closely related sequences. CDR3 sequences were aligned to IMGT reference sequences to assign V, D and J gene segments. Each retained sequence needed at least a six-nucleotide match to both a V gene segment and a J gene segment. A rearrangement counted as productive if the CDR3 had no stop codons and remained in frame with V and J, and every other rearrangement counted as non-productive. Following IMGT convention, CDR3 was defined as the stretch from the second conserved V-encoded cysteine up to the conserved J-encoded phenylalanine. In an earlier analysis of some 550 of the donors, sequences lacking an unambiguous match to a single V gene segment were excluded. In an earlier analysis of some 590 of the donors, a V segment was called functional when productive rearrangements were above 56.7%, and segregating when the standard deviation between donors exceeded 5%. To diagnose cytomegalovirus status from the catalog of TCR beta chain sequences, a statistical classification framework was built. In a later analysis, V and J genes were assigned by comparing TCR nucleotide sequences against IMGT/GENE-DB human TR gene sequences. The TCRdist pipeline was used in a later analysis to assign CDR3 sequences and most-parsimonious VDJ recombination scenarios. In a later analysis, each TCR beta chain was defined by its CDR3 amino acid sequence together with its V-gene family, and reads without a unique V-gene family were excluded. To address suspected cross-contamination and a sequencing artifact, a later analysis removed 450 to 700 highly shared, low-generation-probability nucleotide sequences. A later analysis calculated a clonal expansion index for each public chain from normalized within-repertoire ranks of inferred template counts. Generation probabilities in a later analysis came from a VDJ recombination model fitted to out-of-frame rearrangements, and those results were checked against IGoR. In a later analysis, TCR-TCR, TCR-HLA and TCR-CMV co-occurrence was scored with hypergeometric tests, and a repertoire-size bias correction was applied to TCR pairs. A later analysis estimated false discovery rates by permuting HLA or CMV assignments 20 times. In a later analysis, co-occurring TCRs were grouped using DBSCAN, and TCRdist sequence similarity was added for clustering within HLA-allele-positive subsets. For co-occurrence clustering, repertoires with fewer than 30,000 or more than 120,000 public chains were excluded, along with several repertoires with anomalous nucleotide sharing. TCRdb carries this immuneACCESS record with in-frame sequences only. Its versions omit some clonotypes, under half of them owing to an unresolved V gene in the studies checked, with the rest unexplained. V and J calls plus clone size are reproduced from that table; the DNA served to infer D and trimming. The sample records about 130,000 clones, over 65% of which are singletons. Under 1.5% of the sample goes to the ten largest clones.

The data originate from a study of cytomegalovirus exposure and HLA in healthy donors (dated by TCRdb to about 2017). For the study in its entirety: An earlier analysis of several hundred of the donors reported 250 to 300 Gb of sequence data and 120 million or so unique TCR beta sequences from 190 million or so T cells. An early release that covered some 640 HLA-typed donors contained approximately 300 gigabases of sequencing data and some 87 million unique TCR sequences. The genetic ancestry cluster associated with self-reported Caucasian donors included approximately 85% of the approximately 410 genotyped donors. The aim of the study was to test whether cataloging public T cell receptors could identify signatures of past pathogen exposure. The study profiled the T cell repertoires of 666 subjects by immunosequencing and related them to cytomegalovirus serostatus. Along with the approximately 700-subject first cohort, a separate validation cohort of 120 different subjects was used. The study combined high-throughput TCR immunosequencing, statistical association of individual TCRs with disease status, and machine learning to predict cytomegalovirus infection status. To study patterns of TCR occurrence, a later analysis re-analyzed previously published TCR beta repertoires from around 670 donors and added high-resolution HLA genotyping. Rather than using new phenotypic data, the later analysis identified candidate immune exposures from TCR beta sequences and from how often those sequences occurred across donors. An earlier analysis of fewer than 750 of the donors used high-throughput TCR beta sequencing to judge whether each TCR beta V gene segment behaved as functional or pseudogenic. Donor age, sex, ethnicity and CMV serostatus were compiled alongside the repertoire data. In a later genetic analysis, genome-wide SNP genotypes for about 55% of the 666 donors were used, and that subset was treated as a discovery cohort. Every repertoire in the discovery cohort had been generated on one and the same sequencing platform. Class I and class II HLA loci were covered by the typing at four-digit resolution. Typing coverage varied by locus: roughly 620-640 donors for A, B, C, DRB1 and DQB1; more than 500 for DQA1; over 600 for DPA1; 450 to 480 for DPB1. Four or five DR-DQ haplotypes were treated as single units for association and clustering because of strong linkage in the cohort. Across around 400 genotyped donors of the cohort, an average of about 240,000 unique TCR beta nucleotide sequences per donor were sequenced, and roughly 20% of those sequences were non-productive.

What the study reported, not specific to this receptor: The 87-base-pair reads could not distinguish some IMGT-functional V segments, including TRBV6-2 and TRBV6-3, so those segments were excluded. It was suggested by the authors that the approach could potentially be generalized to other disease states and immunological phenotypes. Only TCR beta chains were sequenced in this cohort, and the absence of alpha or paired-chain data limited detectable features. The only immune exposure information available for the cohort was CMV serostatus. An association between a missense DCLRE1C variant and V-gene and J-gene trimming of TCR beta chains was found in a later genetic analysis and replicated in an independent cohort. Because HLA typing was missing for some donors at each locus, association tests included only the typed subset. A further reported finding was that TCR beta sequences accurately predicted the HLA-A and HLA-B alleles for most subjects in the first cohort. A later analysis found that HLA-associated TCR beta chains were more clonally expanded and had lower generation probabilities than equally common non-associated chains. Assigning TCR associations to individual alleles was difficult when HLA alleles, especially DR and DQ, strongly co-occurred. Correlated functional status among segregating V segments might reflect linkage disequilibrium, but an unknown experimental factor could not be ruled out. While some public TCRs were present in many individuals, most TCR sequences turned up only very rarely across donors. A cluster of highly shared sequence variants was judged likely to be a technical artifact of the sequencing pipeline. Sequencing depth was assumed to be roughly uniform across donors in the presence/absence analyses, though that assumption may not hold. A later analysis found that most CMV-associated TCR beta chains appeared HLA-restricted, with HLA associations seemingly driven largely by CMV exposure. The classifier was reported to diagnose cytomegalovirus status with high specificity and sensitivity in both the original and validation cohorts. A later analysis found that TCR association rates varied across HLA loci, with DRB1 alleles showing the most associated TCRs and HLA-C alleles the fewest. Compared with the roughly 720-donor mean, donors in an Asian-associated ancestry cluster had fewer N-insertions in productive TCRs, according to a later genetic analysis. Because counts were too low, more than 15 rarely observed V segments, including chromosome 9 orphons, were excluded from the earlier analysis of 587 of the donors. A total of roughly 160 TCR beta chains were listed by the study as associated with cytomegalovirus. At a false discovery rate of 0.05, a later analysis linked under 20,000 TCR beta sequences to specific HLA alleles. In an earlier analysis of about 600 of the donors, most TCR beta V segments appeared in productive rearrangements about 87% or about 30% of the time, broadly matching IMGT annotations. In vitro tests confirmed that a few of the cytomegalovirus-associated TCR beta chains recognize cytomegalovirus antigens. Several of the top co-occurrence clusters appeared to be linked to parvovirus B19, influenza, CMV and Epstein-Barr virus, according to a later analysis.

The cohort comprised 710 or so healthy bone marrow donors. All cohort members were sampled while nominally healthy, although unrecorded immune exposures were likely present. The donor tested CMV seronegative and was one of the 352 seronegative cohort members. Every donor gave a peripheral blood sample, and the peripheral blood mononuclear cells from that sample were used for TCR beta sequencing. The Qiagen DNeasy Blood Extraction Kit was used to extract genomic DNA from the blood cell samples. Material: PBMCs. The V gene is TRBV28 and the J gene is TRBJ1-1; no D gene call is confident. The clonotype comes from a man between 50 and 59 years old in good health and CMV-seronegative. The DNA sequence is TGTGCCAGCAGACGCGGCACTGAAGCTTTCTTT. This encodes CASRRGTEAFF.